These T cell receptor beta chains were read from a single sample in a study of blood T cell repertoires in COVID-19. The data were produced by immunoSEQ multiplex PCR, yet TCRdb's version contains in-frame clones alone and is incomplete. The top ten hold more than 7.5% of the sample, which has tens of thousands of clones, around 87% seen once. Sequencing used peripheral blood. The source of these receptors is a man aged 50 to 60 with active COVID-19. The CDR3 runs from the conserved cysteine through the conserved F or W. The order of the fields is D gene, clone size, V gene, J gene, CDR3 DNA, CDR3 protein. D genes are given only for firm matches. The size entry is marked missing in some rows and otherwise reads once, few, many or a size class.

TRBD1	NA	TRBV11-2	TRBJ2-7	TGTGCCAGCAGCCCCCCCGGACAGGGCGCCAAGCAGTACTTC	CASSPPGQGAKQYF
TRBD1	NA	TRBV19	TRBJ1-4	TGTGCCAGTAGTATCCGACAGGGACCAACTAATGAAAAACTGTTTTTT	CASSIRQGPTNEKLFF
NA	few	TRBV29-1	TRBJ2-2	TGCAGCGGAGTGGGGCAGGCGAACACCGGGGAGCTGTTTTTT	CSGVGQANTGELFF
NA	NA	TRBV5-1	TRBJ1-6	TGCGCCAGCAGCTTGAGGCCAGGTCAGGATTCACCCCTCCACTTT	CASSLRPGQDSPLHF
NA	NA	TRBV27	TRBJ1-4	TGTGCCAGCAGCCGACAATGGGGCCGAAGTGAAAAACTGTTTTTT	CASSRQWGRSEKLFF
NA	many	TRBV24-1	TRBJ1-2	TGTGCCACCAGTGACGAAAGGACAGTAGCTAACTATGGCTACACCTTC	CATSDERTVANYGYTF
NA	NA	TRBV29-1	TRBJ1-1	TGCAGCGTCCGTTTAACAGAGAACACTGAAGCTTTCTTT	CSVRLTENTEAFF
TRBD2	NA	TRBV5-5	TRBJ2-1	TGTGCCAGCAGCTTTATTGGAGGTAGCGGGAGGAGCACGAGCGAGCAGTTCTTC	CASSFIGGSGRSTSEQFF
NA	NA	TRBV7-8	TRBJ2-7	TGTGCCAGCAGCTTAGCCCTGGAGCAGTACTTC	CASSLALEQYF
TRBD2	NA	TRBV10-3	TRBJ2-3	TGTGCCATCAGTGACGGGACTAGCGGGGGGGCCCGTGGTATCACGCAGTATTTT	CAISDGTSGGARGITQYF
NA	NA	TRBV19	TRBJ2-3	TGTGCCAGTAGTATAGTCCCGGGAGCGGATACGCAGTATTTT	CASSIVPGADTQYF
NA	NA	TRBV7-3	TRBJ2-7	TGTGCCAGCAGCTTAAGAGGAGGGGACGTAACCTACGAGCAGTACTTC	CASSLRGGDVTYEQYF
NA	NA	TRBV7-8	TRBJ2-7	TGTGCCAGCAGCTACCCCCGGGAGATTAGGGACTACGAGCAGTACTTC	CASSYPREIRDYEQYF
NA	NA	TRBV5-4	TRBJ1-4	TGTGCCAGCAGCTTGGGGGCCGCCAGTAAAAATGAAAAACTGTTTTTT	CASSLGAASKNEKLFF
NA	NA	TRBV3-1/TRBV3-2	TRBJ1-3	TGTGCCAGCAGCGCCTCAGGGGGAAACACCATATATTTT	CASSASGGNTIYF
TRBD2	NA	TRBV11-2	TRBJ2-7	TGTGCCAGCAGCGCGCTAGCGGGGGCTAACTCCTACGAGCAGTACTTC	CASSALAGANSYEQYF
NA	NA	TRBV30	TRBJ2-5	TGTGCCTGGAGTGTAACTCGAGAGACCCAGTACTTC	CAWSVTRETQYF
TRBD2	NA	TRBV7-2	TRBJ2-3	TGTGCCAGCAGCCTCTCTGGGGGGGCAGATACGCAGTATTTT	CASSLSGGADTQYF
NA	NA	TRBV29-1	TRBJ2-3	TGCAGCGTTGAAGCAGGCCTTAGTCCCACAGATACGCAGTATTTT	CSVEAGLSPTDTQYF
NA	NA	TRBV6-1	TRBJ2-4	TGTGCCAGCAGTGAGAGAACTTCGGCCAAAAACATTCAGTACTTC	CASSERTSAKNIQYF
TRBD2	NA	TRBV28	TRBJ2-3	TGTGCCAGCAGTTTATTTGGGAGGGACGGCACAGATACGCAGTATTTT	CASSLFGRDGTDTQYF
TRBD1	NA	TRBV19	TRBJ1-1	TGTGCCAGTAGTGGCCAGGGGGGCTCAACTGAAGCTTTCTTT	CASSGQGGSTEAFF